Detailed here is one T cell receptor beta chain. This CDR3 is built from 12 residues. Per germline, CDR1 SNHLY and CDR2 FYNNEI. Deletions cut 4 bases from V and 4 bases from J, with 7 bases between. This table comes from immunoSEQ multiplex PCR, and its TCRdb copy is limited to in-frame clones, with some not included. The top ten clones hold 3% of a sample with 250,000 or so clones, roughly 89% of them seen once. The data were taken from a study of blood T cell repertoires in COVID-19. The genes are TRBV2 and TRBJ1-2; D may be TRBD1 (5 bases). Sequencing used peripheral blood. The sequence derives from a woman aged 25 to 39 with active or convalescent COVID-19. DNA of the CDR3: TGTGCCAGCAGTGCGACAGCCTATGGCTACACCTTC. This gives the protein CASSATAYGYTF. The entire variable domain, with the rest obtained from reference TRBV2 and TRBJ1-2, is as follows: EPEVTQTPSHQVTQMGQEVILRCVPISNHLYFYWYRQILGQKVEFLVSFYNNEISEKSEIFDDQFSVERPDGSNFTLKIRSTKLEDSAMYFCASSATAYGYTFGSGTRLTVV.